This T cell receptor (beta chain) was captured by sequencing in a study of PD-L1 blockade in urothelial cancer. For the study at large: Each blood sample yielded a median of about 150,000 T cells.

This CDR3 is 13 amino acids long. Germline CDR1 SGDLS, CDR2 YYNGEE. With respect to this clone: A junction boundary mismatches the germline segment, possibly from a read error.

Time point denoted: peripheral blood 6 weeks after treatment start. Sequencing was performed with immunoSEQ multiplex PCR; in TCRdb, only in-frame clones are kept and a portion is missing. The sample lists around 38,000 clones; about 88% were seen once. The TCR comes from a man between 60 and 75 years old with urothelial cancer. The chain recombines TRBV9 with TRBJ2-1; 7 nucleotides line up with TRBD2. The input for sequencing was PBMCs, taken around atezolizumab (anti-PD-L1) treatment. The CDR3 here is CASSPLEVAGLLF. CDR3 nucleotide sequence: TGTGCCAGCAGCCCCCTCGAGGTGGCGGGACTACTCTTC.